The 21 T cell receptor beta chains reported below all come from one sample, sequenced in a study of blood T cell repertoires in COVID-19. The protocol was immunoSEQ multiplex PCR, while the TCRdb copy is restricted to in-frame clones and leaves out a portion. This table holds roughly 45,000 clones, roughly four fifths found once. What was sequenced was peripheral blood. The receptors stem from a woman aged 55 to 70 with acute or convalescent COVID-19.

This clone was recorded once. V and J are TRBV3-1 (or the pseudogene TRBV3-2) and TRBJ1-1, with D possibly TRBD1 on 6 matching bases. CDR3 length: 14 residues. V was trimmed by 5 bases and J by 2 bases, leaving 12 bases between them. Germline lookup yields CDR1 LGHDT and CDR2 YNNKEL (reference sequence). CDR3 nucleotide sequence: TGTGCCAGCAGCGCGGTACAGGGAAACACTGAAGCTTTCTTT. This codes for CASSAVQGNTEAFF.

The rearrangement links TRBV5-4 to TRBJ1-5; the match to TRBD1 covers 9 bases. The ends lost 1 base at V and 6 bases at J; junction bases unmatched: 5. CDR1 and CDR2 from the germline V gene are SGHNT and YYREEE (reference sequence). This CDR3 contains 15 residues. Here the CDR3 reads CASSLSGQGPQPQHF. CDR3 in DNA: TGTGCCAGCAGCTTGTCGGGACAGGGTCCTCAGCCCCAGCATTTT.

The gene calls are TRBV3-1 (or the pseudogene TRBV3-2) and TRBJ1-2; D ambiguous. The CDR3 covers 14 residues. Trimming left V 2 bases short and J 2 bases short, with 9 bases between. Germline lookup yields CDR1 LGHDT and CDR2 YNNKEL (reference sequence). The CDR3 nucleotides are TGTGCCAGCAGCCAACTGGGCAGGAACTATGGCTACACCTTC. This translates into CASSQLGRNYGYTF.

The V call is TRBV2, the J call TRBJ1-5, with D tentatively TRBD1 (5 bases). The CDR3 spans 12 residues. The V gene lost 6 bases and the J gene lost 7 bases, with 10 bases spanning the gap. Germline CDR1 and CDR2: SNHLY and FYNNEI. The CDR3 loop reads CASSIRVQPQHF. The CDR3 region has the DNA TGTGCCAGCAGCATCAGGGTCCAGCCCCAGCATTTT.

The V gene is TRBV7-3, the J gene TRBJ2-1; 9 positions agree with TRBD1. This CDR3 is 15 amino acids long. Germline loops: CDR1 SGHTA, CDR2 FQGTGA. Trimming removed 6 bases from V and 6 bases from J; junction bases left unmatched: 9. The CDR3 reads CASSSGTGSLNEQFF. The CDR3 coding sequence is TGTGCCAGCAGTTCCGGGACAGGGTCCCTCAATGAGCAGTTCTTC.

Only one count was recorded for this clone. This chain connects TRBV6-6 to TRBJ1-2, with D uncertain. The CDR3 consists of 15 residues. V gave up 7 bases and J gave up 4 bases, with 19 bases separating them. Germline V gene lookup returns CDR1 MNHNY and CDR2 SVGAGI (reference sequence). CDR3 DNA: TGTGCCAGCACCAACCGGCGGGGAATAATCTATGGCTACACCTTC. Its translation is CASTNRRGIIYGYTF.

In this sample, this clone turned up once. The CDR3 is CASSFGDRGTYEQYF. The DNA for the CDR3 is TGTGCCAGCAGTTTCGGGGATCGGGGTACCTACGAGCAGTACTTC. The gene calls are TRBV28 and TRBJ2-7; TRBD2 might be the D (5 bases). The germline V gene has CDR1 MDHEN and CDR2 SYDVKM. V lost 3 bases and J 2 bases, leaving 14 bases between the germline ends. The CDR3 covers 15 residues.

The chain recombines TRBV19 with TRBJ1-1; D is uncertain. The CDR3 contains 12 residues. With 3 bases removed from V and 7 bases from J, the gap between germline ends came to 9 bases. Germline values: CDR1 LNHDA, CDR2 SQIVND (reference sequence). The CDR3 region has the DNA TGTGCCAGTAGTATCTGGCCATTTGAAGCTTTCTTT. Translated: CASSIWPFEAFF. Based on the CDR3 plus reference TRBV19 and TRBJ1-1, the full variable domain is DGGITQSPKYLFRKEGQNVTLSCEQNLNHDAMYWYRQDPGQGLRLIYYSQIVNDFQKGDIAEGYSVSREKKESFPLTVTSAQKNPTAFYLCASSIWPFEAFFGQGTRLTVV.

The rearrangement joins TRBV24-1 to TRBJ2-1; D is perhaps TRBD2 (5 bases). The CDR3 extends over 15 amino acids. Germline CDR1 and CDR2: KGHDR and SFDVKD. Trimming cost V 7 bases and J 0 bases, with 12 bases left between them. This CDR3 reads CATSRTGSSYNEQFF. The CDR3 region has the DNA TGTGCCACCAGCCGGACTGGAAGCTCCTACAATGAGCAGTTCTTC.

This clone was counted only a few times. The chain links TRBV11-3 to TRBJ2-1; TRBD2 aligns across 8 bases. The CDR3 runs 15 residues. Looked up from germline, CDR1 is SGHNT and CDR2 is YENEEA. V lost 5 bases and J lost 4; bases outside the gene matches: 7. The CDR3 nucleotides are TGTGCCAGCAGCAGGGGCGGGGGGAAATACAATGAGCAGTTCTTC. Protein sequence: CASSRGGGKYNEQFF. Combining the CDR3 with reference TRBV11-3 and TRBJ2-1 gives the whole variable domain EAGVVQSPRYKIIEKKQPVAFWCNPISGHNTLYWYLQNLGQGPELLIRYENEEAVDDSQLPKDRFSAERLKGVDSTLKIQPAELGDSAVYLCASSRGGGKYNEQFFGPGTRLTVL.

V gene TRBV6-2 or TRBV6-3 combines with J gene TRBJ2-7; 7 bases map to TRBD1. This CDR3 has 14 amino acids. V lost 0 bases to trimming and J lost 3 bases; unmatched junction nucleotides: 2. Looked up from germline, CDR1 is MNHEY and CDR2 is SVGEGT. The CDR3: CASSYSSGGYEQYF. The CDR3 nucleotides are TGTGCCAGCAGTTACTCTTCAGGGGGCTACGAGCAGTACTTC.

J is TRBJ2-3 and V is TRBV5-1, with TRBD1 matching over 8 bases. The CDR3 extends over 16 amino acids. Per germline, CDR1 SGHRS and CDR2 YFSETQ. The V segment lost 4 bases and the J segment 1 base; nucleotides outside the gene matches: 8. This chain's CDR3 is CASSQGQGLGTDTQYF. Written as DNA, the CDR3 is TGCGCCAGCAGCCAAGGACAGGGATTGGGCACAGATACGCAGTATTTT.

The V gene is TRBV6-5, the J gene TRBJ1-2; 8 nucleotides agree with TRBD1. The CDR3 is 12 residues long. V shed 5 bases and J 8 bases; nucleotides not matched to a gene: 4. Per germline, CDR1 MNHEY and CDR2 SVGAGI. CDR3 residues: CASSKTGEGYTF. CDR3 DNA sequence: TGTGCCAGCAGTAAGACAGGGGAGGGCTACACCTTC.

This clone was found once. The chain couples TRBV5-4 to TRBJ1-2, with 8 bases lining up with TRBD1. The CDR3 length is 15 residues. Germline V gene lookup returns CDR1 SGHNT and CDR2 YYREEE (reference sequence). Germline trimming cut 2 bases from V and 1 base from J; bases unmatched to any gene: 4. The chain's CDR3 is CASSFRDRSNYGYTF. The CDR3 DNA is TGTGCCAGCAGCTTCCGGGACAGGAGTAACTATGGCTACACCTTC.

This chain uses TRBV2 with TRBJ2-2; the D is unclear. This CDR3 comprises 15 residues. V shed 0 bases and J shed 0 bases, with 5 bases lying between them. Germline V gene data show CDR1 as SNHLY and CDR2 as FYNNEI. The DNA of the CDR3 is TGTGCCAGCAGTGAAGCGCCAGCGAACACCGGGGAGCTGTTTTTT. It is translated as CASSEAPANTGELFF.

DNA of the CDR3: TGTGCCAGCAGCAAAGGTCCTAGGGGTCCGAACACTGAAGCTTTCTTT. Translated, it gives CASSKGPRGPNTEAFF. V is TRBV21-1 and J is TRBJ1-1; whether TRBD1, the table's D call, matches the DNA was not checked. TRBV21-1 is classified as a pseudogene. The CDR3 consists of 16 residues.

The chain joins TRBV15 to TRBJ2-1, with TRBD2 as a possible D gene (6 bases). This CDR3 has 15 amino acids. Germline CDR1 reads LNHNV; CDR2 reads YYDKDF (reference sequence). V was trimmed by 0 bases and J by 9 bases, leaving 15 bases between them. CDR3 sequence (DNA): TGTGCCACCAGCAGAGAGCGGGGACTCCTCACTGAGCAGTTCTTC. Its protein is CATSRERGLLTEQFF.

The rearrangement joins TRBV27 to TRBJ2-2, with 8 nucleotides matching TRBD2. The germline gives CDR1 MNHEY, CDR2 SMNVEV (reference sequence). CDR3 length: 14 residues. J was trimmed by 1 base and V by 8 bases; bases with no gene match: 3. For the CDR3, the DNA is TGTGCCAGCCGCCGGGGGGGGAACACCGGGGAGCTGTTTTTT. Amino acids: CASRRGGNTGELFF.

The chain is built from TRBV11-2 and TRBJ1-5; 7 nucleotides line up with TRBD1. V dropped 1 base and J dropped 6; count of bases not matched to a gene: 6. In germline, CDR1 is SGHAT, CDR2 FQNNGV. CDR3 length: 15 residues. CDR3 sequence reads: CASSLGSGGGQPQHF. CDR3 sequence (DNA): TGTGCCAGCAGCTTAGGATCAGGGGGTGGTCAGCCCCAGCATTTT.

This chain joins TRBV9 and TRBJ2-3, with 8 bases identical to TRBD2. CDR3 size: 16 residues. Germline CDR1 is SGDLS and CDR2 is YYNGEE. After removal of 4 bases from V and 1 base from J, the junction contained 8 bases not matched to a gene. The CDR3 DNA is TGTGCCAGCAGCCCACACGGGGGGGCGGGCACAGATACGCAGTATTTT. Translation gives CASSPHGGAGTDTQYF.

The CDR3 region is CASSPATGGNSPLHF. The CDR3 DNA is TGTGCCAGCAGCCCGGCGACAGGTGGAAATTCACCCCTCCACTTT. The chain is built from TRBV3-1 (or the pseudogene TRBV3-2) and TRBJ1-6; a weak D match, TRBD1 (6 bases). V shed 4 bases and J shed 7 bases, with 14 bases lying between them. The germline V gene has CDR1 LGHDT and CDR2 YNNKEL (reference sequence). The length of the CDR3 is 15 residues.